A selection of T cell receptor beta chains follows, all from one sample in a study of T cell responses to AZD1222 COVID-19 vaccine. Using immunoSEQ multiplex PCR, the repertoire was profiled, and TCRdb retains in-frame clones only, with some absent. This table has some 100,000 clones, about 88% appearing once. Sample: peripheral blood, taken on day 0 of AZD1222 vaccination. The receptors here all came from an adult in good health. Each CDR3 is given with its conserved first and last residue. The D gene is left open where the match is weak. Clone size, where shown, is once, few, many, or a class for clones that have expanded.

abundance,d_gene,v_gene,j_gene,CDR3aa,CDR3nt
NA,NA,TRBV9,TRBJ1-5,CASSAPGVSQPQHF,TGTGCCAGCAGCGCACCAGGGGTTTCTCAGCCCCAGCATTTT
NA,NA,TRBV19,TRBJ1-5,CASRARDSNQPQHF,TGTGCCAGTAGAGCCCGGGACAGCAATCAGCCCCAGCATTTT
few,NA,TRBV21-1,TRBJ2-7,CASSKGRQETSSYEQYF,TGTGCCAGCAGCAAAGGTCGACAGGAAACTAGCTCCTACGAGCAGTACTTC
NA,NA,TRBV7-9,TRBJ1-2,CASSDTGTGYTF,TGTGCCAGCAGCGACACAGGGACGGGCTACACCTTC
NA,NA,TRBV27,TRBJ2-7,CASRVTEQTYEQYF,TGTGCCAGCAGGGTGACTGAGCAGACCTACGAGCAGTACTTC
NA,NA,TRBV18,TRBJ2-2,CASSPLDSHTGELFF,TGTGCCAGCTCACCACTGGACAGCCACACCGGGGAGCTGTTTTTT
NA,TRBD1,TRBV2,TRBJ2-7,CASSPTGGSYEQYF,TGTGCCAGCAGTCCGACAGGGGGATCCTACGAGCAGTACTTC
few,NA,TRBV2,TRBJ2-1,CASSPERGEQFF,TGTGCCAGCAGCCCGGAAAGGGGTGAGCAGTTCTTC
NA,TRBD2,TRBV10-1,TRBJ2-1,CASQEGLAGGNEQFF,TGCGCCTCCCAGGAGGGACTAGCGGGAGGGAATGAGCAGTTCTTC
few,TRBD1,TRBV10-3,TRBJ1-2,CAISTGTGGADYGYTF,TGTGCCATCAGTACCGGGACAGGGGGCGCAGACTATGGCTACACCTTC
NA,TRBD2,TRBV5-1,TRBJ2-2,CASSRDYDTGELFF,TGCGCCAGCTCCCGGGACTACGACACCGGGGAGCTGTTTTTT
once,NA,TRBV10-2,TRBJ2-1,CASSETGLRYKDEQFF,TGCGCCAGCAGTGAGACGGGATTACGGTACAAAGATGAGCAGTTCTTC
NA,NA,TRBV19,TRBJ2-3,CASSIGGSGFTDTQYF,TGTGCCAGTAGTATAGGGGGTAGCGGATTCACAGATACGCAGTATTTT
NA,NA,TRBV18,TRBJ2-5,CASSPPQTGPGETQYF,TGTGCCAGCTCACCACCGCAGACGGGACCTGGGGAGACCCAGTACTTC
NA,TRBD2,TRBV19,TRBJ2-1,CASSSGLAGGPRDNEQFF,TGTGCCAGTAGTAGCGGACTAGCGGGAGGGCCTAGGGACAATGAGCAGTTCTTC
NA,TRBD2,TRBV7-2,TRBJ2-2,CASSILAGGFSGELFF,TGTGCCAGCAGCATACTAGCGGGAGGGTTCTCCGGGGAGCTGTTTTTT
NA,TRBD2,TRBV18,TRBJ2-1,CASSPLAGNYNEQFF,TGTGCCAGCTCGCCTCTAGCGGGCAACTACAATGAGCAGTTCTTC
NA,NA,TRBV6-1,TRBJ1-5,CASSEYRVGQPQHF,TGTGCCAGCAGTGAATACAGGGTGGGTCAGCCCCAGCATTTT
NA,NA,TRBV6-5,TRBJ2-5,CASSYRGIETQYF,TGTGCCAGCAGTTATAGGGGAATCGAGACCCAGTACTTC
once,NA,TRBV5-1,TRBJ1-5,CASSLAPDQPQHF,TGCGCCAGCAGCTTGGCGCCGGATCAGCCCCAGCATTTT
NA,NA,TRBV30,TRBJ1-2,CAWSEEGNGYTF,TGTGCCTGGAGTGAGGAGGGTAATGGCTACACCTTC
once,TRBD1,TRBV6-1,TRBJ2-2,CASSEAGRGRGSGELFF,TGTGCCAGCAGTGAAGCCGGTAGGGGGCGAGGGTCCGGGGAGCTGTTTTTT
NA,TRBD1,TRBV28,TRBJ1-1,CASRFDRVQGIEAFF,TGTGCCAGCAGATTTGACAGGGTGCAGGGGATAGAAGCTTTCTTT
NA,NA,TRBV7-9,TRBJ1-1,CASSFERLDTEAFF,TGTGCCAGCAGCTTCGAACGTCTGGACACTGAAGCTTTCTTT
NA,TRBD2,TRBV7-2,TRBJ2-1,CASSLRLAGNEQFF,TGTGCCAGCAGCTTAAGGCTAGCGGGAAATGAGCAGTTCTTC
NA,NA,TRBV7-9,TRBJ2-5,CASSSSVSYQETQYF,TGTGCCAGCAGCTCTAGCGTATCGTACCAAGAGACCCAGTACTTC
NA,NA,TRBV5-1,TRBJ2-7,CASSSTGPYYEQYF,TGCGCCAGCAGCTCGACGGGACCGTACTACGAGCAGTACTTC
NA,TRBD1,TRBV5-1,TRBJ2-1,CASEYGTGYNEQFF,TGCGCCAGCGAATACGGGACAGGGTACAATGAGCAGTTCTTC
NA,NA,TRBV28,TRBJ2-3,CASKGGTPEDTQYF,TGTGCCAGCAAGGGCGGGACACCCGAAGATACGCAGTATTTT
NA,TRBD2,TRBV4-1,TRBJ2-5,CASSLQAGGGETQYF,TGCGCCAGCAGCCTTCAAGCGGGAGGGGGTGAGACCCAGTACTTC
few,NA,TRBV29-1,TRBJ1-1,CSVGEGGGTEAFF,TGCAGCGTTGGGGAAGGAGGGGGCACTGAAGCTTTCTTT
NA,TRBD2,TRBV11-2,TRBJ2-7,CASSLAWDYLPEEQYF,TGTGCCAGCAGCTTAGCCTGGGACTACCTCCCTGAGGAGCAGTACTTC
NA,NA,TRBV10-3,TRBJ2-7,CAISVEQSTFYEQYF,TGTGCCATCAGTGTAGAACAGAGTACGTTCTACGAGCAGTACTTC
once,NA,TRBV3-1/TRBV3-2,TRBJ1-1,CASSQIGGANTEAFF,TGTGCCAGCAGCCAAATAGGTGGAGCGAACACTGAAGCTTTCTTT
NA,TRBD1,TRBV2,TRBJ2-7,CASILDRSSYEQYF,TGTGCCAGCATATTGGACAGGAGCTCCTACGAGCAGTACTTC
NA,NA,TRBV3-1/TRBV3-2,TRBJ2-7,CASSQGSGVGYEQYF,TGTGCCAGCAGCCAAGGTTCCGGGGTTGGCTACGAGCAGTACTTC
NA,NA,TRBV9,TRBJ2-7,CASSARPGPSYEQYF,TGTGCCAGCAGCGCCCGGCCAGGGCCCTCCTACGAGCAGTACTTC
NA,NA,TRBV2,TRBJ2-7,CASSESLGLSYEQYF,TGTGCCAGCAGTGAGTCTTTGGGACTCTCCTACGAGCAGTACTTC
NA,NA,TRBV30,TRBJ1-6,CAWSVQEDTPLHF,TGTGCCTGGAGTGTACAGGAGGACACACCCCTCCACTTT
NA,TRBD1,TRBV7-9,TRBJ1-2,CASSPSPGQHYGYTF,TGTGCCAGCAGCCCCTCGCCGGGACAGCACTATGGCTACACCTTC
NA,NA,TRBV11-3,TRBJ2-1,CASSLRGVSDNEQFF,TGTGCCAGCAGCTTAAGGGGGGTTAGCGACAATGAGCAGTTCTTC
once,TRBD2,TRBV19,TRBJ2-3,CASSIRGSGMAPDTQYF,TGTGCCAGTAGTATCCGCGGTAGCGGGATGGCCCCAGATACGCAGTATTTT
NA,NA,TRBV27,TRBJ2-6,CASSFASGANVLTF,TGTGCCAGCAGTTTCGCCTCTGGGGCCAACGTCCTGACTTTC
NA,TRBD2,TRBV10-1,TRBJ2-7,CASSARALPSGGSYEQYF,TGCGCCAGCAGCGCTAGGGCCCTCCCTAGCGGAGGCTCCTACGAGCAGTACTTC
once,NA,TRBV5-1,TRBJ1-6,CASSLAGQGYSPLHF,TGCGCCAGCAGCTTGGCCGGGCAGGGGTATTCACCCCTCCACTTT
NA,NA,TRBV5-1,TRBJ2-3,CASSLESGLGTDTQYF,TGCGCCAGCAGCTTGGAGTCTGGGCTTGGCACAGATACGCAGTATTTT
NA,NA,TRBV4-1,TRBJ1-4,CASSQTGIGEKLFF,TGCGCCAGCAGCCAAACAGGGATTGGGGAAAAACTGTTTTTT
NA,TRBD1,TRBV5-1,TRBJ1-1,CASSLTPGQTGTEAFF,TGCGCCAGCAGCCTAACTCCGGGACAGACAGGAACTGAAGCTTTCTTT